The 8 T cell receptor beta chains below all came from one sample that was sequenced in a study of blood T cell repertoires in COVID-19. Using immunoSEQ multiplex PCR, the repertoire was profiled, and TCRdb retains in-frame clones only, with some absent. The repertoire consists of about 62,000 clones, with 70% to 90% occurring once and the leading ten covering around 1.2%. Sequences were obtained from peripheral blood. These receptors were obtained from a woman in her fifties or sixties with acute or convalescent COVID-19.

The CDR3 here is CAISGGPARGAFF. In DNA, the CDR3 is TGTGCCATCAGTGGGGGCCCCGCCCGGGGGGCTTTCTTT. This chain connects TRBV10-3 to TRBJ1-1; perhaps TRBD1 as D (5 bases). V lost 4 bases and J lost 11, with 17 bases in between. CDR1 ENHRY and CDR2 SYGVKD come from the germline V gene. This CDR3 is 13 amino acids long.

This CDR3 reads CASSLSPGGFVTNEKLFF. CDR3 nucleotide sequence: TGTGCCAGCAGCTTAAGTCCCGGAGGGTTTGTGACTAATGAAAAACTGTTTTTT. The genes are TRBV11-2 and TRBJ1-4; D gene unclear. Germline V gene sequence: CDR1 SGHAT, CDR2 FQNNGV. Trimming removed 2 bases at V and 2 bases at J, with 18 bases between. The CDR3 spans 18 residues.

The CDR3 DNA reads TGCGCCAGCAGCCCTAGCGGGGATGCCGGGGAGCTGTTTTTT. This translates into CASSPSGDAGELFF. V gene TRBV4-1 combines with J gene TRBJ2-2; 9 bases match TRBD2. CDR3 length equals 14 residues. Germline trimming cut 4 bases from V and 6 bases from J; bases unmatched to any gene: 3. The germline V gene encodes CDR1 MGHRA and CDR2 YSYEKL.

The chain is built from TRBV19 and TRBJ1-3; weak D call: TRBD1 (5 bases). Per the germline V gene, CDR1 is LNHDA and CDR2 is SQIVND (reference sequence). The CDR3 covers 18 residues. Trimming pared 2 bases from V and 1 base from J, leaving 18 bases between. The CDR3 coding sequence is TGTGCCAGTAGTATATCCCCCGCACGCCGGGGGTCTGGAAACACCATATATTTT. Protein sequence: CASSISPARRGSGNTIYF.

The J gene is TRBJ2-3, the V gene TRBV4-3; TRBD2 matches at 10 bases. This CDR3 region has 15 residues. From germline, CDR1 is LGHNA and CDR2 YSLEER. Unmatched junction bases numbered 9, after V lost 8 bases and J lost 4 bases. The CDR3, as DNA: TGCGCCAGCGGCAGTCGGACTAGCGGTCCAGATACGCAGTATTTT. Amino acids: CASGSRTSGPDTQYF.

This clone showed up just once. The rearrangement joins TRBV28 to TRBJ1-5; no definite D call. Trimming pared 4 bases from V and 3 bases from J, leaving 4 bases between. Germline V CDR1 and CDR2: MDHEN, SYDVKM. CDR3 length equals 12 residues. CDR3 DNA sequence: TGTGCCAGCAGTTCTCCCAATCAGCCCCAGCATTTT. Protein sequence: CASSSPNQPQHF.

The V and J genes are TRBV15 and TRBJ1-4, with 12 bases identical to TRBD1. Germline CDR1 LNHNV, CDR2 YYDKDF (reference sequence). The CDR3 sequence is 17 residues long. After removal of 6 bases from V and 0 bases from J, the junction contained 5 bases not matched to a gene. The CDR3 DNA reads TGTGCCACCAGGGGACAGGGGGCCATCACAACTAATGAAAAACTGTTTTTT. It specifies CATRGQGAITTNEKLFF.

This chain joins TRBV30 and TRBJ2-7, with D possibly being TRBD2 (6 bases). This CDR3 has 16 residues. V lost 3 bases, J lost 12 bases, and 30 bases lay in between. CDR1 is GTSNPN, CDR2 SVGIG, per germline (reference sequence). Here the CDR3 DNA reads TGTGCCTGGAGCCCCATGGAGGGGCGCGAACTATCGGGGTGGTACGTC. Translated, it gives CAWSPMEGRELSGWYV.